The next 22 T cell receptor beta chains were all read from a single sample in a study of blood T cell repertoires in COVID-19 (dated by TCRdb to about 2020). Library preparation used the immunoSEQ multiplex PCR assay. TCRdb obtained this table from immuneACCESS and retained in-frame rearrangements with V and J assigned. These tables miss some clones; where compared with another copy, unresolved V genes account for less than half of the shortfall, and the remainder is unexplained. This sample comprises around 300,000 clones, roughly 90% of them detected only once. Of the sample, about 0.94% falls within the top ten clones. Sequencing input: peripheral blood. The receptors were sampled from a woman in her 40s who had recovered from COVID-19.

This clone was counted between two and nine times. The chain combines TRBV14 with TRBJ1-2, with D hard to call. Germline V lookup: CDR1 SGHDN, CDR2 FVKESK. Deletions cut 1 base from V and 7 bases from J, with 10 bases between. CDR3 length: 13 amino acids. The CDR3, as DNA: TGTGCCAGCAGCCAAGGGACGGGGATTGGCTACACCTTC. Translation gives CASSQGTGIGYTF.

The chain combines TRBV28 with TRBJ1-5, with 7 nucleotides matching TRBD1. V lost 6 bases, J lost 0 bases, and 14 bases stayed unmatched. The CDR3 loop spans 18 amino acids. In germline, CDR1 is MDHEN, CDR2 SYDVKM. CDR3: CASSSSGRGYYSNQPQHF. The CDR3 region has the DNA TGTGCCAGCAGCTCATCTGGCAGGGGGTACTATAGCAATCAGCCCCAGCATTTT.

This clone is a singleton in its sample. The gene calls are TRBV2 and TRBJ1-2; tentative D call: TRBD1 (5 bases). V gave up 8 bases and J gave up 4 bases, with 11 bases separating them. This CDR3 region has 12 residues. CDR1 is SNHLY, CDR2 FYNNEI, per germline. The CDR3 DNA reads TGTGCCAGCGGCGGGGCCGCCTATGGCTACACCTTC. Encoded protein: CASGGAAYGYTF.

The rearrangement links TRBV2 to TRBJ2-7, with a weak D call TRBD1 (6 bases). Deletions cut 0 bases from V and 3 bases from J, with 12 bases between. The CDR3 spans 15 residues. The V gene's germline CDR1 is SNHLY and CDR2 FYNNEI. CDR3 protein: CASSEAQGKRYEQYF. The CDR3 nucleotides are TGTGCCAGCAGTGAAGCGCAGGGGAAACGCTACGAGCAGTACTTC.

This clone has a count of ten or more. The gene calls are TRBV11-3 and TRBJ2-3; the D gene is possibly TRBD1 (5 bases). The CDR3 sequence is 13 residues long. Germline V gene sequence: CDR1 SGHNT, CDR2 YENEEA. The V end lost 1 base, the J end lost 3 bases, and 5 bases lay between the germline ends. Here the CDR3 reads CASSLGQTDTQYF. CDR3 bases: TGTGCCAGCAGCTTAGGACAGACAGATACGCAGTATTTT.

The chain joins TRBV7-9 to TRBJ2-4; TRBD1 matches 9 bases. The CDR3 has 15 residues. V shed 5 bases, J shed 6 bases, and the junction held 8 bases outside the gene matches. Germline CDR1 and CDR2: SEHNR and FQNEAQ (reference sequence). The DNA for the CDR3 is TGTGCCAGCAGCCCAGGGGGACAGGGCCTAAACATTCAGTACTTC. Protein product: CASSPGGQGLNIQYF.

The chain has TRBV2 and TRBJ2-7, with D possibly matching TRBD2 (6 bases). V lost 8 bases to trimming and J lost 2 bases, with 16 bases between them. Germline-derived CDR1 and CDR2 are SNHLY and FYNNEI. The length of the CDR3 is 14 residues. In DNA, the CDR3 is TGTGCCAGCGAAAATCGAGGACTAACCTACGAGCAGTACTTC. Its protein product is CASENRGLTYEQYF.

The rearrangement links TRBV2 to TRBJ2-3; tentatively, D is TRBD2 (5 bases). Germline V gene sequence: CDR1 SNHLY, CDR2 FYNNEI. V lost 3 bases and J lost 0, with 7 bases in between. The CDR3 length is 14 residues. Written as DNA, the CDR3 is TGTGCCAGCAGTGAGGAGGCCAGCACAGATACGCAGTATTTT. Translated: CASSEEASTDTQYF.

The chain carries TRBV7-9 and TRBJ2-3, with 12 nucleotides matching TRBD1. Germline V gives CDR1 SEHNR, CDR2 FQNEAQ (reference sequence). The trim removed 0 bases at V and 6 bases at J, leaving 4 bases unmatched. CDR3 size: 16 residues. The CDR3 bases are TGTGCCAGCAGCTTAGCTGGGACAGGGGGCGCGGATACGCAGTATTTT. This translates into CASSLAGTGGADTQYF.

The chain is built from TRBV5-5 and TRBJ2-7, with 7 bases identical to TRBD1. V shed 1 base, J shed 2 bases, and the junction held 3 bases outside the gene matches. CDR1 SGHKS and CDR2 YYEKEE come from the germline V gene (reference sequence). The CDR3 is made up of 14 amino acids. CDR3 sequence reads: CASSLNRGPYEQYF. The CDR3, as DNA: TGTGCCAGCAGCTTGAACAGGGGTCCCTACGAGCAGTACTTC.

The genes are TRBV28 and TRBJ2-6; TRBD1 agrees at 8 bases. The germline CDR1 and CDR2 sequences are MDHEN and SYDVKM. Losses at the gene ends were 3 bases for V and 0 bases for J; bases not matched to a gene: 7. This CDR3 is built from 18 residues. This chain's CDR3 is CASSLPRDRYSGANVLTF. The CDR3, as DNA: TGTGCCAGCAGTTTGCCGCGGGACAGGTACTCTGGGGCCAACGTCCTGACTTTC.

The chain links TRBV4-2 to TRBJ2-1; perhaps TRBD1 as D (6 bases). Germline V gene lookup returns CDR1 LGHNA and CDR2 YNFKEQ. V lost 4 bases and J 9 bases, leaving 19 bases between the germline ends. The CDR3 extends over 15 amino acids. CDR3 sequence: CASSPTRQGLSEQFF. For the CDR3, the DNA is TGTGCCAGCAGCCCTACCAGGCAGGGGCTCAGTGAGCAGTTCTTC.

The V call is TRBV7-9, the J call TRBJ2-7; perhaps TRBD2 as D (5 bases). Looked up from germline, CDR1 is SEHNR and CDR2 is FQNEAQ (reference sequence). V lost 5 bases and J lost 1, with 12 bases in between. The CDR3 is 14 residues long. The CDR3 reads CASSLPGESYEQYF. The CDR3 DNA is TGTGCCAGCAGCCTGCCTGGGGAGTCCTACGAGCAGTACTTC.

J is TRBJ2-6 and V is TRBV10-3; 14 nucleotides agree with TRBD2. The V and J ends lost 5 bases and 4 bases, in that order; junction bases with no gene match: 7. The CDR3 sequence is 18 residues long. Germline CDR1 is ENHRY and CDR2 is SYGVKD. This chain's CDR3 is CAISPGLAGGAGANVLTF. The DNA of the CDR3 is TGTGCCATCAGTCCTGGACTAGCGGGAGGAGCGGGGGCCAACGTCCTGACTTTC.

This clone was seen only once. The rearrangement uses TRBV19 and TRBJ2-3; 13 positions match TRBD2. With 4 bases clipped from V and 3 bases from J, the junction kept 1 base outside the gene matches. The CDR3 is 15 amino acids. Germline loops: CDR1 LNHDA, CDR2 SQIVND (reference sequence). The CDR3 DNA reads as TGTGCCAGTAGTAAGACTAGCGGGAGGACAGATACGCAGTATTTT. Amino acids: CASSKTSGRTDTQYF.

The CDR3 DNA reads TGTGCCAGCAGCGACACGGGGGGGTTCAACTATGGCTACACCTTC. This encodes CASSDTGGFNYGYTF. The gene calls are TRBV28 and TRBJ1-2; tentatively, D is TRBD1 (5 bases). Germline V gene lookup returns CDR1 MDHEN and CDR2 SYDVKM. The CDR3 is 15 residues long. The V gene lost 6 bases and the J gene lost 2 bases, with 16 bases spanning the gap.

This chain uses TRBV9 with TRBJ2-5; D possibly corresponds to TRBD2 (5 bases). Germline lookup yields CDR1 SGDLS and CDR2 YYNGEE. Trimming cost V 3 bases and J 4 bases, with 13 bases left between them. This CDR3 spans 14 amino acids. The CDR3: CASSGQPAGETQYF. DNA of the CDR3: TGTGCCAGCAGCGGACAACCCGCGGGAGAGACCCAGTACTTC.

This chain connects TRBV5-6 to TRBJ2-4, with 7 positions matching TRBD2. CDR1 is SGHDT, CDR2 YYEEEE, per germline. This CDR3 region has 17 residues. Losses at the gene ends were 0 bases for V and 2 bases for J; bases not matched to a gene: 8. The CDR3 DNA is TGTGCCAGCAGCTTGGCCTGGGAGGGGCGGACCAAAAACATTCAGTACTTC. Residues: CASSLAWEGRTKNIQYF.

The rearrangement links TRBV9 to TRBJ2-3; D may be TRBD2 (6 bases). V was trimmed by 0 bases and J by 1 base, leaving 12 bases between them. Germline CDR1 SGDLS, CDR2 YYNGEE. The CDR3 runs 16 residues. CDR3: CASSVEGGARTDTQYF. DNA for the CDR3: TGTGCCAGCAGCGTAGAAGGAGGGGCCCGCACAGATACGCAGTATTTT.

In nucleotides, the CDR3 is TGTGCCAGCAGCTCTAGCGGGAGGGTCTACGAGCAGTACTTC. It yields the protein CASSSSGRVYEQYF. The gene calls are TRBV7-2 and TRBJ2-7; 12 nucleotides match TRBD2. The CDR3 runs to 14 residues. Germline V gene data show CDR1 as SGHTA and CDR2 as FQGNSA. The J segment lost 3 bases and the V segment lost 4 bases, leaving 1 base of the junction unmatched.

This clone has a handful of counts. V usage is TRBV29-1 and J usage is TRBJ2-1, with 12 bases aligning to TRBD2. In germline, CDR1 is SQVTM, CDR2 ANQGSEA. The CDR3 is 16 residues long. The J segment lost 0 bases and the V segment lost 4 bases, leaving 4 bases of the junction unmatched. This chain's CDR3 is CSVVPTSGSSYNEQFF. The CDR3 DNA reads TGCAGCGTTGTCCCGACTAGCGGGAGCTCCTACAATGAGCAGTTCTTC.

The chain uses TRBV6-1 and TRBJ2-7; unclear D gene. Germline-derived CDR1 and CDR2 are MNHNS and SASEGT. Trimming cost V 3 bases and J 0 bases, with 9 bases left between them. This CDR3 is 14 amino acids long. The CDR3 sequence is CASSDRLGSYEQYF. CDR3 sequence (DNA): TGTGCCAGCAGTGACCGACTGGGCTCCTACGAGCAGTACTTC.